The 9 T cell receptor beta chains given below trace back to one sample, sequenced in a study of CD8 T cells in Susac syndrome. When the RNA was reverse transcribed, random hexamers were used with an input of about 0.45 to 1 ug. TCRdb used MiXCR to reprocess the immunoSEQ multiplex PCR reads, holding one entry per CDR3 protein. Here the sample spans over 95,000 distinct CDR3 sequences, 85% to 95% being singletons. The sequenced sample consisted of CD4+ T cells from PBMCs. The receptors derive from a human donor in good health.

The J gene is TRBJ2-1, the V gene TRBV13; 9 bases are shared with TRBD1. Germline CDR1 and CDR2: PRHDT and FYEKMQ (reference sequence). The CDR3 has 14 amino acids. Trimming at V came to 10 bases and at J to 7 bases, leaving 11 bases not matched to a gene. CDR3 sequence: CATGDGTGPNEQFF. The CDR3 nucleotides are TGTGCCACGGGGGACGGGACAGGGCCGAATGAGCAGTTCTTC.

This chain uses TRBV7-2 with TRBJ1-2; weak D call: TRBD1 (6 bases). Looked up from germline, CDR1 is SGHTA and CDR2 is FQGNSA. This CDR3 is built from 14 residues. V gave up 5 bases and J gave up 2 bases, with 12 bases separating them. CDR3 nucleotide sequence: TGTGCCAGCAGCAAGGACAGTGTAAACTATGGCTACACCTTC. Translation: CASSKDSVNYGYTF.

V usage is TRBV29-1 and J usage is TRBJ2-1, with 11 positions matching TRBD2. With V trimmed by 7 bases and J by 6 bases, 11 bases remained unmatched. The length of the CDR3 is 15 residues. The V gene's germline CDR1 is SQVTM and CDR2 ANQGSEA. The CDR3 reads CSAIIAGGPFNEQFF. The CDR3 nucleotides are TGCAGCGCCATTATAGCGGGAGGGCCCTTCAATGAGCAGTTCTTC.

This sequence joins TRBV28 and TRBJ2-7; 9 positions agree with TRBD1. Per germline, CDR1 MDHEN and CDR2 SYDVKM. The CDR3 extends over 15 amino acids. V was pared by 3 bases and J by 4 bases, with 7 bases of the junction left unmatched. CDR3 protein: CASSFPGQGAYEQYF. The CDR3 DNA is TGTGCCAGCAGTTTTCCGGGACAGGGAGCTTACGAGCAGTACTTC.

This clonotype was observed once. The chain couples TRBV29-1 to TRBJ2-1; D unresolved. CDR1 is SQVTM, CDR2 ANQGSEA, per germline. CDR3 length: 15 amino acids. V lost 0 bases and J lost 1, with 10 bases in between. In DNA, the CDR3 is TGCAGCGTTGAAGATCGAACGGGTTCCTACAATGAGCAGTTCTTC. Protein sequence: CSVEDRTGSYNEQFF.

The V and J genes are TRBV19 and TRBJ2-7; 7 positions match TRBD1. The CDR3 loop spans 13 amino acids. The germline V gene has CDR1 LNHDA and CDR2 SQIVND (reference sequence). V lost 4 bases to trimming and J lost 2 bases; unmatched junction nucleotides: 2. DNA of the CDR3: TGTGCCAGTAGTACGACAGGGACCTACGAGCAGTACTTC. This codes for CASSTTGTYEQYF.

V and J are TRBV6-1 and TRBJ2-1, with 11 bases lining up with TRBD2. Germline CDR1 and CDR2: MNHNS and SASEGT. This CDR3 has 15 residues. With 6 bases clipped from V and 3 bases from J, the junction kept 4 bases outside the gene matches. CDR3 DNA: TGTGCCAGCAGGATGACTAGCGGGGTCTACAATGAGCAGTTCTTC. Translating gives CASRMTSGVYNEQFF.

This clonotype occurred a few times. The rearrangement links TRBV4-1 to TRBJ1-2, with TRBD1 matching over 10 bases. The junction had 3 bases not matched to a gene; V was cut back by 4 bases and J by 4 bases. Germline assignment: CDR1 MGHRA and CDR2 YSYEKL. This CDR3 is 14 amino acids long. The CDR3 region is CASSPGDRGYGYTF. Written as DNA, the CDR3 is TGCGCCAGCAGCCCTGGGGACAGGGGCTATGGCTACACCTTC.

CDR3 in amino acids: CSARDTGTGHQPQHF. In DNA form, the CDR3 reads TGCAGTGCTAGAGATACCGGGACAGGGCACCAGCCCCAGCATTTT. This sequence joins TRBV20-1 and TRBJ1-5; 9 nucleotides match TRBD1. CDR1 is DFQATT, CDR2 SNEGSKA, per germline (reference sequence). The CDR3 spans 15 residues. With V trimmed by 0 bases and J by 7 bases, 7 bases remained unmatched.